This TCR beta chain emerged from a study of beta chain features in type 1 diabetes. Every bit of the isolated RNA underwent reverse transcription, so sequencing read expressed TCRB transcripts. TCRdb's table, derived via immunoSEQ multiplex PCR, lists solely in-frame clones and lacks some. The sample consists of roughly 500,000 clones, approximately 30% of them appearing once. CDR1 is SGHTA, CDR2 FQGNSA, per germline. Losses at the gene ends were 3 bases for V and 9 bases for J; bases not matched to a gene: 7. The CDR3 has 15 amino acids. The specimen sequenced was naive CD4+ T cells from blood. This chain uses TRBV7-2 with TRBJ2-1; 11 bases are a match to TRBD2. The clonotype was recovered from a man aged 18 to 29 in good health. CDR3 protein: CASSLATSGTLEQFF. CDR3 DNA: TGTGCCAGCAGCTTGGCGACTAGCGGGACCCTTGAGCAGTTCTTC. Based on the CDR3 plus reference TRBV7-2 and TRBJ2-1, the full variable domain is GAGVSQSPSNKVTEKGKDVELRCDPISGHTALYWYRQSLGQGLEFLIYFQGNSAPDKSGLPSDRFSAERTGGSVSTLTIQRTQQEDSAVYLCASSLATSGTLEQFFGPGTRLTVL.